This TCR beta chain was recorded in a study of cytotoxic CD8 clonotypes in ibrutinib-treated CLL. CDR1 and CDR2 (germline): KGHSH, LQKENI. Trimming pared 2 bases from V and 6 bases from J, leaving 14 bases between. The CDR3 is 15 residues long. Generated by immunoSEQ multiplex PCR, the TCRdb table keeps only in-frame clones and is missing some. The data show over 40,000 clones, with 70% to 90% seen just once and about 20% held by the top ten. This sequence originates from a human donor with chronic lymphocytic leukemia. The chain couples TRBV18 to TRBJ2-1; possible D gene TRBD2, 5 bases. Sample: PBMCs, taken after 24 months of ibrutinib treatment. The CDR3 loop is CASSPRGSFINEQFF. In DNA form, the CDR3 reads TGTGCCAGCTCACCAAGAGGGAGTTTTATCAATGAGCAGTTCTTC.